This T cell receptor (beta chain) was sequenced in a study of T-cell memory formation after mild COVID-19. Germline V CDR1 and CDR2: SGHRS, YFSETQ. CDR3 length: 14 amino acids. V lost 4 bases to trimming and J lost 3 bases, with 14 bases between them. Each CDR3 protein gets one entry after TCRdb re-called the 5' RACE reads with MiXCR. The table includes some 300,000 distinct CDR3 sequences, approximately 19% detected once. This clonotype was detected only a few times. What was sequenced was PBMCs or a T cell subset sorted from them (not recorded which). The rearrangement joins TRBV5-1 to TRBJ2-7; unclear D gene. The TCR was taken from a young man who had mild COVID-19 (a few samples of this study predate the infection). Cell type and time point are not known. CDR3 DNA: TGCGCCAGCAGCCCCTCCGGAGTTAACTACGAGCAGTACGTC. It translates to CASSPSGVNYEQYV.